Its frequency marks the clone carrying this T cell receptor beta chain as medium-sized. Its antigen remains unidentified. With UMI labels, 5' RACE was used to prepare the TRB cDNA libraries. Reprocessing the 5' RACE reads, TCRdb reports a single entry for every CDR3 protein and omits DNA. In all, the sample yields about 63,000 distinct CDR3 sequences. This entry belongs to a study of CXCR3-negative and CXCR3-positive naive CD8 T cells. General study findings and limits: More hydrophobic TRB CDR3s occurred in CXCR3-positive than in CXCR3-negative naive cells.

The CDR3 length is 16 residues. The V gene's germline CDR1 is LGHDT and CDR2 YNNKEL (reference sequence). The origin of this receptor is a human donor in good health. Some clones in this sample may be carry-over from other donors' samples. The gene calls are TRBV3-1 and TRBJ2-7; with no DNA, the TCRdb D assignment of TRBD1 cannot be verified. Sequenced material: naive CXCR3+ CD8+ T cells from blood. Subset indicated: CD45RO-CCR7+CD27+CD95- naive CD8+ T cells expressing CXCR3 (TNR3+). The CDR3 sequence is CASSPQRGVGLYEQYF.